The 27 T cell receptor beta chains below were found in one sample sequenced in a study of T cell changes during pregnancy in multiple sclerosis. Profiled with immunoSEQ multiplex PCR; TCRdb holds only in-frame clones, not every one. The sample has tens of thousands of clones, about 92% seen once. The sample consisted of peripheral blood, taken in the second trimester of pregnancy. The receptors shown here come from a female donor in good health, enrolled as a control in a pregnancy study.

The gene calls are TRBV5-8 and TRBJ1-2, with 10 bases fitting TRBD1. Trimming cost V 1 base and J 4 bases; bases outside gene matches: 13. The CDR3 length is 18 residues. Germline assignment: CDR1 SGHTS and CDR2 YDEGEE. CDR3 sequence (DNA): TGTGCCAGCAGCTTGAACGGGAGGGAATGGACAGGGGGCTATGGCTACACCTTC. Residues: CASSLNGREWTGGYGYTF.

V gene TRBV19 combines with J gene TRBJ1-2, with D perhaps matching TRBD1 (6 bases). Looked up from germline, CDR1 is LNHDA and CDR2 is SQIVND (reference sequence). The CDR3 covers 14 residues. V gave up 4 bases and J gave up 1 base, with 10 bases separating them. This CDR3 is CASSRTALNYGYTF. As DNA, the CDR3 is TGTGCCAGTAGTAGGACAGCCCTTAACTATGGCTACACCTTC.

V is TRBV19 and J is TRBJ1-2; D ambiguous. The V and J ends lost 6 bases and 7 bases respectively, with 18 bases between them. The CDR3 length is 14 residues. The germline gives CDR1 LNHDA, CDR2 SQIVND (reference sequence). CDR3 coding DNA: TGTGCCAGTAGCCTCACCCCTCCAGGCTCTGGCTACACCTTC. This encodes CASSLTPPGSGYTF.

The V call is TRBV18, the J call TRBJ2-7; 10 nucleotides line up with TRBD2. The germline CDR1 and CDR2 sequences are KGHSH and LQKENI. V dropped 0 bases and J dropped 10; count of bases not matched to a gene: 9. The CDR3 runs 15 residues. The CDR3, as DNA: TGTGCCAGCTCACCACCGGCTGGGCTAGCGGGAGCACAGTACTTC. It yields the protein CASSPPAGLAGAQYF.

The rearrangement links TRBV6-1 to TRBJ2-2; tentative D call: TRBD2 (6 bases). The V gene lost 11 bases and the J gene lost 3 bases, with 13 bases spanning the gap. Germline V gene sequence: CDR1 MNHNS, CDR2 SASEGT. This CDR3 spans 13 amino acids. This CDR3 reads CAASPSDTGELFF. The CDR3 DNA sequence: TGTGCCGCCTCCCCTAGCGACACCGGGGAGCTGTTTTTT.

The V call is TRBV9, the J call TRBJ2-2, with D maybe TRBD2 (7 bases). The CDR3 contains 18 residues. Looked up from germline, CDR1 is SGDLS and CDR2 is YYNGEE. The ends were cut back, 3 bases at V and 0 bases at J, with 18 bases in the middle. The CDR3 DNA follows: TGTGCCAGCAGCGGTCCCGCCCGGGGGGCCGCGAACACCGGGGAGCTGTTTTTT. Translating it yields CASSGPARGAANTGELFF.

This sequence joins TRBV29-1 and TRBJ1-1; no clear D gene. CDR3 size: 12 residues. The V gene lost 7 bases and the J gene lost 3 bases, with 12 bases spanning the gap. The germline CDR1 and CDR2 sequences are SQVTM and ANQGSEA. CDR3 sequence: CSARVSDTEAFF. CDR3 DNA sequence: TGCAGCGCTCGGGTTTCGGACACTGAAGCTTTCTTT. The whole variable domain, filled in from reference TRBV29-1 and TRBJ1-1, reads SAVISQKPSRDICQRGTSLTIQCQVDSQVTMMFWYRQQPGQSLTLIATANQGSEATYESGFVIDKFPISRPNLTFSTLTVSNMSPEDSSIYLCSARVSDTEAFFGQGTRLTVV.

The CDR3 nucleotides read TGTGCCAGCAGCTTGGACAACAAAAACATTCAGTACTTC. Amino acid sequence: CASSLDNKNIQYF. The chain has TRBV5-6 and TRBJ2-4; D unclear. Germline lookup yields CDR1 SGHDT and CDR2 YYEEEE. V gave up 0 bases and J gave up 3 bases, with 4 bases separating them. This CDR3 comprises 13 residues.

The CDR3 here is CAWSVIGRAGGYTF. DNA of the CDR3: TGTGCCTGGAGTGTAATAGGCAGGGCGGGGGGCTACACCTTC. The J gene is TRBJ1-2, the V gene TRBV30, with D possibly TRBD1 on 5 matching bases. The CDR3 runs to 14 residues. Germline CDR1 and CDR2: GTSNPN and SVGIG (reference sequence). Trimming cost V 0 bases and J 8 bases, with 16 bases left between them. Using reference TRBV30 and TRBJ1-2 for the parts outside the CDR3, the full variable domain is SQTIHQWPATLVQPVGSPLSLECTVEGTSNPNLYWYRQAAGRGLQLLFYSVGIGQISSEVPQNLSASRPQDRQFILSSKKLLLSDSGFYLCAWSVIGRAGGYTFGSGTRLTVV.

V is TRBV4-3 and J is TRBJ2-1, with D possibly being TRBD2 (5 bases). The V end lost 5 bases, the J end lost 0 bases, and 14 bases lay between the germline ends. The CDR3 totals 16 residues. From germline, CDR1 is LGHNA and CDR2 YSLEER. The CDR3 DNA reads TGCGCCAGCAGCTTATACCGGGAAACCTCCTACAATGAGCAGTTCTTC. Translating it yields CASSLYRETSYNEQFF.

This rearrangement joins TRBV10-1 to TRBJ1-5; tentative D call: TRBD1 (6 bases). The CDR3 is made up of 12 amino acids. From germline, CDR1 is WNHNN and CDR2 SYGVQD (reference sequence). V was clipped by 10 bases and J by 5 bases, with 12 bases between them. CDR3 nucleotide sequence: TGCGCCACTTACAGGGTGGATCAGCCCCAGCATTTT. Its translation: CATYRVDQPQHF.

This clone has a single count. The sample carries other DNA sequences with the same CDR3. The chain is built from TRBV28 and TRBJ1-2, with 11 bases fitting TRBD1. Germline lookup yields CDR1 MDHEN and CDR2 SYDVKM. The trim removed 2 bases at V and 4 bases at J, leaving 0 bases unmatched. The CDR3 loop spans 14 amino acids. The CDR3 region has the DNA TGTGCCAGCAGTTTAGGGACAGGGGGCTATGGCTACACCTTC. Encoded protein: CASSLGTGGYGYTF.

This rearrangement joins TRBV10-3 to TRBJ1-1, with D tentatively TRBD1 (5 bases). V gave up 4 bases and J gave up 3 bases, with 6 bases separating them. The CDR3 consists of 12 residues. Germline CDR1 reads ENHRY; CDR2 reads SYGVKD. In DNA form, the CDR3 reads TGTGCCATCAGTGGCAGGGACACTGAAGCTTTCTTT. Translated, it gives CAISGRDTEAFF.

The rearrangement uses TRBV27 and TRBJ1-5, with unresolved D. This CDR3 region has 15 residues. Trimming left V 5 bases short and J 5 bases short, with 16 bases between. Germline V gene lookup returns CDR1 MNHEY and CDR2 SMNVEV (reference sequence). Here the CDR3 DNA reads TGTGCCAGCAGTCCCCTCCCATACACAGATCAGCCCCAGCATTTT. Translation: CASSPLPYTDQPQHF.

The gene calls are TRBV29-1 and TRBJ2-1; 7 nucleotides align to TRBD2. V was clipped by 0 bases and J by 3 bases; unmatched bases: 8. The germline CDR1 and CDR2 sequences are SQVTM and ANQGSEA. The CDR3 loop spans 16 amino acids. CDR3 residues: CSVEDGTSEYYNEQFF. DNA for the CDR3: TGCAGCGTTGAAGATGGAACTAGCGAGTACTACAATGAGCAGTTCTTC.

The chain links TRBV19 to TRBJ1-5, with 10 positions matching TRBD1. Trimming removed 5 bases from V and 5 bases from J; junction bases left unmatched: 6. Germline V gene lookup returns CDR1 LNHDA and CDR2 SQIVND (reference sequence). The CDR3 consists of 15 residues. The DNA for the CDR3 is TGTGCCAGTAGTCCGGGGACAGGGGAATATCAGCCCCAGCATTTT. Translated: CASSPGTGEYQPQHF.

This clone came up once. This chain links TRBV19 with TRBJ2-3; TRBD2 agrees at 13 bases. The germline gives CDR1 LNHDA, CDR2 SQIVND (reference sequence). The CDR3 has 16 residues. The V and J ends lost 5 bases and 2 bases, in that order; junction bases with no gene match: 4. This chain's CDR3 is CASSLGLAGATDTQYF. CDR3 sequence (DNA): TGTGCCAGTAGTCTCGGACTAGCGGGAGCCACAGATACGCAGTATTTT.

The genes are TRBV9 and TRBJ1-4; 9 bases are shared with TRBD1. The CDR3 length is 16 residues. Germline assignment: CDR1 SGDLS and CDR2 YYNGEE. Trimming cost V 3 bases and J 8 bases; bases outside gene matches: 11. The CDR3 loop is CASSAGGGQGGEKLFF. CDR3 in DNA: TGTGCCAGCAGCGCGGGGGGGGGACAGGGAGGCGAAAAACTGTTTTTT.

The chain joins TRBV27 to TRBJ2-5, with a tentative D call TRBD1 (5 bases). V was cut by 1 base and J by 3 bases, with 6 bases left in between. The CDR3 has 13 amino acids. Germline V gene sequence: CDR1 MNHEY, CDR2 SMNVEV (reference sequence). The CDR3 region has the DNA TGTGCCAGCAGTTTATTAGGGGAAGAGACCCAGTACTTC. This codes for CASSLLGEETQYF.

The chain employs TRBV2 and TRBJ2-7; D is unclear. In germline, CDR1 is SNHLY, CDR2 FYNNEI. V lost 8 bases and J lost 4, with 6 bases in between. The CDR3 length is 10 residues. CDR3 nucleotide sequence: TGTGCCAGCGAGGAGTACGAGCAGTACTTC. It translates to CASEEYEQYF. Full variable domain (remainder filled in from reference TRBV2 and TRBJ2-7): EPEVTQTPSHQVTQMGQEVILRCVPISNHLYFYWYRQILGQKVEFLVSFYNNEISEKSEIFDDQFSVERPDGSNFTLKIRSTKLEDSAMYFCASEEYEQYFGPGTRLTVT.

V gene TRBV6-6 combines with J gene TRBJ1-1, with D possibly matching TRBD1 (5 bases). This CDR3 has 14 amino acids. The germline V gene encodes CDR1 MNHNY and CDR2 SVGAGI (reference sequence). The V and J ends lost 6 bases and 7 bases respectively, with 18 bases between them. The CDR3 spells CASRGGLGEDEAFF. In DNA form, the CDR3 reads TGTGCCAGCAGGGGGGGGTTGGGAGAAGATGAAGCTTTCTTT.

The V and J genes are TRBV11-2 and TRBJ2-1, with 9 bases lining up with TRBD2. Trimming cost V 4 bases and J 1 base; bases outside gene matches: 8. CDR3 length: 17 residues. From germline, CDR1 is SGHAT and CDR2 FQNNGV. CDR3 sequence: CASSSRGLARSYNEQFF. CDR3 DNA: TGTGCCAGCAGCTCCCGAGGACTAGCGCGATCCTACAATGAGCAGTTCTTC.

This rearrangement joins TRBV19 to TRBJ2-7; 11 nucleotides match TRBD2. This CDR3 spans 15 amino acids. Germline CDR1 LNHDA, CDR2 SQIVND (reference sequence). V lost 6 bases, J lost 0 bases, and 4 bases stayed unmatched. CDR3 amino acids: CASRPSGGLSYEQYF. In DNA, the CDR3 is TGTGCCAGTAGGCCTAGCGGGGGGCTCTCCTACGAGCAGTACTTC.

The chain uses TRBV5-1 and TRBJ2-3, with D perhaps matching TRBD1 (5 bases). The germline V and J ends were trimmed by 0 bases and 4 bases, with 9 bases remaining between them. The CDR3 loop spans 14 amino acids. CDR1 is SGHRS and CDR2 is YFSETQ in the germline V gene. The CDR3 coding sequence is TGCGCCAGCAGCTTGGTAGGGGTGCCAGATACGCAGTATTTT. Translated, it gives CASSLVGVPDTQYF.

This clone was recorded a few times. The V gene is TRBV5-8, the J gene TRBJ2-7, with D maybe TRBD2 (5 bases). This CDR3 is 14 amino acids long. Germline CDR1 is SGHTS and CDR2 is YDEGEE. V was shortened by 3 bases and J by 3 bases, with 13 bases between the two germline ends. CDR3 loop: CASSSERVGYEQYF. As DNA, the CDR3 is TGTGCCAGCAGCTCGGAGAGGGTGGGCTACGAGCAGTACTTC.

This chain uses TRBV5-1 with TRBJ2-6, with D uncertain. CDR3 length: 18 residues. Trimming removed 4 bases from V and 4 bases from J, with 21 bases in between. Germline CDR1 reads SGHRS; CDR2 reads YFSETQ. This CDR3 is CASSLRVRAPLGANVLTF. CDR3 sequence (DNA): TGCGCCAGCAGCCTTCGGGTCCGCGCCCCTCTGGGGGCCAACGTCCTGACTTTC.

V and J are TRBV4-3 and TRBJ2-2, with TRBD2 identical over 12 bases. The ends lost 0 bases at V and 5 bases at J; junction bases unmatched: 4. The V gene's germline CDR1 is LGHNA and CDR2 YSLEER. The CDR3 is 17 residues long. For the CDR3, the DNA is TGCGCCAGCAGCCAAGAACCTAGCGGGAGGGGGACCGGGGAGCTGTTTTTT. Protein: CASSQEPSGRGTGELFF.